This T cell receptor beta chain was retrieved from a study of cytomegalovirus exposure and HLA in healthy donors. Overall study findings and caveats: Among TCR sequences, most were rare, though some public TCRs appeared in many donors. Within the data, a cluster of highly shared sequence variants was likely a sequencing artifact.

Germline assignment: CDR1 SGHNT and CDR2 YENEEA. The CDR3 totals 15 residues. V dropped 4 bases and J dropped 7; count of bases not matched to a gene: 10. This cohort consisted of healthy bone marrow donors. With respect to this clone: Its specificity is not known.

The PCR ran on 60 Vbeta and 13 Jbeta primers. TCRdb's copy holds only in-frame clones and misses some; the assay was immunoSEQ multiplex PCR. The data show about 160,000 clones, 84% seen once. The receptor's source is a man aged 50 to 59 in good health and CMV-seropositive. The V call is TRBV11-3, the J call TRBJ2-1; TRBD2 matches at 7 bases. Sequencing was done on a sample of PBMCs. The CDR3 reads CASSSWVRERNEQFF. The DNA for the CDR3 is TGTGCCAGCAGCTCTTGGGTGCGGGAGAGGAATGAGCAGTTCTTC.